This T cell receptor beta chain derives from a study of neoadjuvant anti-PD-1 for oral cavity cancer. Across the study: Non-progressing patients received a fourth nivolumab dose near day 43, then surgery on days 50-56. General study findings and limits: With three patients per group, TCR findings need larger cohorts.

To note about this clone: Antigen: not known.

The patients had HPV-negative, locally advanced oral cavity squamous cell carcinoma. PBMC libraries mostly used about 490 ng of input genomic DNA, with six replicates per sample. The protocol was immunoSEQ multiplex PCR, while the TCRdb copy is restricted to in-frame clones and leaves out a portion. The profile covers about 7,000 clones, with about 78% appearing a single time and about 3% taken by the ten largest. Trimming at V came to 7 bases and at J to 3 bases, leaving 10 bases not matched to a gene. Germline V gene lookup returns CDR1 SNHLY and CDR2 FYNNEI. The CDR3 sequence is 15 residues long. The source is a person between 40 and 80 years old with oral cavity squamous cell carcinoma. This rearrangement joins TRBV2 to TRBJ1-1, with TRBD1 matching over 8 bases. This sample comprised PBMCs, obtained before nivolumab (anti-PD-1) treatment. CDR3 nucleotides: TGTGCCAGCAATAGGAGACAGGGGCGGGACACTGAAGCTTTCTTT. As protein: CASNRRQGRDTEAFF.